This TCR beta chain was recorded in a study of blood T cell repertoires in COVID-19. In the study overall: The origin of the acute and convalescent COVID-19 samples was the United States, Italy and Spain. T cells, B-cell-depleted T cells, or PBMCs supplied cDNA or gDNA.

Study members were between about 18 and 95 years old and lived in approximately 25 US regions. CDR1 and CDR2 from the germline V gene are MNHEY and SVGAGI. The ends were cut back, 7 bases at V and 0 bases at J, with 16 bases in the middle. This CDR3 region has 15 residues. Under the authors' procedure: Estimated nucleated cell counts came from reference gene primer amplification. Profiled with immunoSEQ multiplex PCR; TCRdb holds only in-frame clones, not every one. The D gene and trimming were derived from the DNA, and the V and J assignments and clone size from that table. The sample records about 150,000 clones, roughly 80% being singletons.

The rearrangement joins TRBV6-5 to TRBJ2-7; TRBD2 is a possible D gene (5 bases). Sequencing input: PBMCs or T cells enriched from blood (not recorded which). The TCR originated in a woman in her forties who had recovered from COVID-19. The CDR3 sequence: CASTSLTGSSYEQYF. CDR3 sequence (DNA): TGTGCCAGCACCTCCTTGACGGGGAGCTCCTACGAGCAGTACTTC.